These T cell receptor beta chains were read from a single sample in a study of T cell repertoires in cytomegalovirus infection. Antigens of these TCRs are unknown. TCRdb independently ran MiXCR on the reads; one entry per CDR3 protein. The profile shows 600,000 to 700,000 distinct CDR3 sequences, roughly 33% of them singletons. This sample comprised cultured PBMCs, obtained from culture after CMV antigen stimulation. Every receptor here comes from a human donor in good health (CMV status not recorded). Some clones in this sample may be carry-over from other donors' samples. Each CDR3 is given with its conserved first and last residue. D genes are given only for firm matches. The size field is filled for only some rows; it gives once, few, many or a size class.

J gene	clone size	D gene	V gene	CDR3 DNA	CDR3 protein
TRBJ2-6	many	NA	TRBV11-2	TGTGCCAGTCGGGCGCCCCATGATGGGGCCAACGTCCTGACTTTC	CASRAPHDGANVLTF
TRBJ1-1	few	TRBD1	TRBV4-3	TGCGCCAGCAGCTCCCCAGGGGGATCGTACACTGAAGCTTTCTTT	CASSSPGGSYTEAFF
TRBJ2-3	NA	TRBD2	TRBV11-2	TGTGCCAGCAGCTACCGACTAGCGTCCACAGATACGCAGTATTTT	CASSYRLASTDTQYF
TRBJ2-2	NA	NA	TRBV7-8	TGTGCCAGCAGACGCACCAGGCTCCCCGGGGAGCTGTTTTTT	CASRRTRLPGELFF
TRBJ2-7	NA	NA	TRBV5-4	TGTGCCAGCACCCGACCGGGGCCCCAATACGAGCAGTACTTC	CASTRPGPQYEQYF
TRBJ1-6	once	NA	TRBV18	TGTGCCAGCTCGCCTAACAGCTTATTAGATTCACCCCTCCACTTT	CASSPNSLLDSPLHF
TRBJ2-5	NA	TRBD1	TRBV6-1	TGTGCCAGCAGCGACAGGGCCCAAGAGACCCAGTACTTC	CASSDRAQETQYF
TRBJ1-3	NA	TRBD1	TRBV10-3	TGTGCCATCAGCCCCAGGGGACAGGGCTCTGGAAACACCATATATTTT	CAISPRGQGSGNTIYF
TRBJ1-5	few	TRBD1	TRBV27	TGTGCCAGCAATAATAACCGAAATACAGGGGGCGAGAGCAATCAGCCCCAGCATTTT	CASNNNRNTGGESNQPQHF
TRBJ1-3	NA	NA	TRBV4-1	TGCGCCAGCAGCCAAGTTGGGATGAGCCTCAGGGGTGGAAACACCATATATTTT	CASSQVGMSLRGGNTIYF
TRBJ2-7	few	TRBD1	TRBV27	TGTGCCAGCAGTCTTCGGGACAGCTACTACGAGCAGTACTTC	CASSLRDSYYEQYF
TRBJ2-6	NA	NA	TRBV7-9	TGTGCCAGCAGCCACGCCCGAGGGGGTAACTCTGGGGCCAACGTCCTGACTTTC	CASSHARGGNSGANVLTF
TRBJ2-1	few	NA	TRBV29-1	TGCAGCGCCCTACAAGGGGCAGGGGGGATCAATGAGCAGTTCTTC	CSALQGAGGINEQFF